The 27 T cell receptor beta chains given below trace back to one sample, sequenced in a study of blood T cells in healthy people across ages. A second PCR, run for about 7 to 11 cycles, used a sample-barcoded 5' primer plus a J-beta primer mix. TCRdb re-analysed the 5' RACE reads in MiXCR, keeping a single row per CDR3 protein. The sample shows about 2 million distinct CDR3 sequences, less than 50% of them seen only once. What was sequenced was blood. The receptors come from a woman aged 40 to 50 in good health.

This clonotype was picked up a small number of times. J is TRBJ2-1 and V is TRBV6-6; D gene ambiguous. The CDR3 covers 16 residues. The germline CDR1 and CDR2 sequences are MNHNY and SVGAGI (reference sequence). V lost 2 bases and J lost 6, with 17 bases in between. CDR3 residues: CASSYPHGSLGNEQFF. CDR3 DNA sequence: TGTGCCAGCAGTTACCCCCACGGCTCCTTAGGCAATGAGCAGTTCTTC.

This sequence joins TRBV28 and TRBJ1-6; the D gene is possibly TRBD1 (5 bases). CDR3 length equals 14 residues. Trimming took off 3 bases at V and 9 bases at J, with 12 bases between the two ends. Per the germline V gene, CDR1 is MDHEN and CDR2 is SYDVKM. The CDR3 DNA reads as TGTGCCAGCAGTTTGATCGGGGCCGGTTCACCCCTCCACTTT. Its protein product is CASSLIGAGSPLHF.

The CDR3: CASSLGASRTDTQYF. For the CDR3, the DNA is TGTGCCAGCAGCTTAGGGGCTAGCAGAACAGATACGCAGTATTTT. The chain combines TRBV11-2 with TRBJ2-3, with D perhaps matching TRBD2 (5 bases). The V gene lost 1 base and the J gene lost 3 bases, with 11 bases spanning the gap. This CDR3 contains 15 residues. The germline V gene encodes CDR1 SGHAT and CDR2 FQNNGV.

J is TRBJ2-1 and V is TRBV27, with TRBD2 identical over 10 bases. The CDR3 runs to 13 residues. CDR1 MNHEY and CDR2 SMNVEV come from the germline V gene (reference sequence). J lost 3 bases, V lost 10 bases, and 3 bases had no gene match. CDR3 region: CATSGGDYNEQFF. Here the CDR3 DNA reads TGTGCCACCAGCGGGGGGGACTACAATGAGCAGTTCTTC.

The chain has TRBV12-5 and TRBJ2-1; D might be TRBD2 (6 bases). With 3 bases removed from V and 7 bases from J, the gap between germline ends came to 7 bases. This CDR3 has 12 amino acids. CDR1 and CDR2 (germline): LGHNT, FRNRAP. The CDR3 sequence is CASGFGLNEQFF. In nucleotides, the CDR3 is TGTGCTAGTGGTTTTGGACTAAATGAGCAGTTCTTC. The full variable domain, its missing parts supplied by reference TRBV12-5 and TRBJ2-1, is DARVTQTPRHKVTEMGQEVTMRCQPILGHNTVFWYRQTMMQGLELLAYFRNRAPLDDSGMPKDRFSAEMPDATLATLKIQPSEPRDSAVYFCASGFGLNEQFFGPGTRLTVL.

The chain links TRBV28 to TRBJ1-4; D is undetermined. V dropped 5 bases and J dropped 7 bases, with 20 bases sitting between them. Germline-derived CDR1 and CDR2 are MDHEN and SYDVKM. The CDR3 has 16 amino acids. CDR3 bases: TGTGCCAGCAGTCCTCCTCAGTCCCGAGCGCGTGAAAAACTGTTTTTT. It encodes CASSPPQSRAREKLFF. Supplemented by reference TRBV28 and TRBJ1-4, the full variable domain reads DVKVTQSSRYLVKRTGEKVFLECVQDMDHENMFWYRQDPGLGLRLIYFSYDVKMKEKGDIPEGYSVSREKKERFSLILESASTNQTSMYLCASSPPQSRAREKLFFGSGTQLSVL.

J is TRBJ2-1 and V is TRBV24-1; either TRBD1 or TRBD2 may fit D (5 bases each). The germline V gene encodes CDR1 KGHDR and CDR2 SFDVKD. V was cut by 1 base and J by 2 bases, with 8 bases left in between. The CDR3 consists of 15 residues. The CDR3 spells CATSDFRGPYNEQFF. In nucleotides, the CDR3 is TGTGCCACCAGTGATTTCCGGGGCCCCTACAATGAGCAGTTCTTC.

The chain carries TRBV6-6 and TRBJ2-1; D possibly corresponds to TRBD2 (5 bases). CDR3 size: 13 residues. V lost 11 bases, J lost 9 bases, and 20 bases lay in between. Germline V gene data show CDR1 as MNHNY and CDR2 as SVGAGI (reference sequence). This CDR3 reads CASARGEVSEQFF. Written as DNA, the CDR3 is TGTGCCTCAGCACGGGGAGAGGTCTCTGAGCAGTTCTTC.

The chain employs TRBV29-1 and TRBJ2-1; 12 bases line up with TRBD2. Germline CDR1 reads SQVTM; CDR2 reads ANQGSEA. CDR3 length: 17 residues. Unmatched junction bases numbered 10, after V lost 1 base and J lost 6 bases. DNA for the CDR3: TGCAGCGTTGAAGGTCTGGCTAGCGGGGGGGCCCGCAATGAGCAGTTCTTC. This gives the protein CSVEGLASGGARNEQFF.

Only a few counts were recorded for this clonotype. The CDR3 DNA follows: TGTGCCAGCTCACCTCTGAGTCAGGGGGCCAACGAGCAGTACTTC. This codes for CASSPLSQGANEQYF. The chain couples TRBV18 to TRBJ2-4, with 8 positions matching TRBD1. TRBJ2-7 explains the end of the DNA better; the J call may be wrong. The V gene's germline CDR1 is KGHSH and CDR2 LQKENI. This CDR3 is built from 15 residues.

The V and J genes are TRBV12-3 or TRBV12-4 and TRBJ1-4, with a weak D call TRBD1 (5 bases). The CDR3 is 13 residues long. Trimming removed 8 bases at V and 3 bases at J, with 10 bases between. This CDR3 reads CASGGEANEKLFF. The DNA of the CDR3 is TGTGCCAGCGGGGGAGAAGCTAATGAAAAACTGTTTTTT.

The chain couples TRBV12-3 or TRBV12-4 to TRBJ2-3, with 7 bases matching TRBD2. The CDR3 runs to 19 residues. V shed 1 base and J 0 bases; nucleotides not matched to a gene: 13. CDR3 coding DNA: TGTGCCAGCAGTTTAGGGCTAGTGGTGGGACTAATTAGCACAGATACGCAGTATTTT. It codes for CASSLGLVVGLISTDTQYF.

This clonotype was observed once. The CDR3 is CASSQDRASGVNEQFF. The CDR3 bases are TGCGCCAGCAGCCAAGATCGTGCTAGCGGGGTCAATGAGCAGTTCTTC. The genes are TRBV4-3 and TRBJ2-1; 9 bases match TRBD2. CDR3 length: 16 amino acids. Germline CDR1 LGHNA, CDR2 YSLEER. Trimming cost V 0 bases and J 6 bases; bases outside gene matches: 6.

This clonotype was recorded once. The rearrangement links TRBV6-5 to TRBJ1-6; 7 positions agree with TRBD1. Germline V gives CDR1 MNHEY, CDR2 SVGAGI. V dropped 2 bases and J dropped 7; count of bases not matched to a gene: 11. CDR3 length equals 17 residues. Written as DNA, the CDR3 is TGTGCCAGCAGTTACGGTAGGAGGACAGGTTACAATTCACCCCTCCACTTT. Translating it yields CASSYGRRTGYNSPLHF.

The chain links TRBV4-2 to TRBJ2-1; 16 bases are a match to TRBD2. The CDR3 extends over 16 amino acids. V was clipped by 3 bases and J by 8 bases; unmatched bases: 4. CDR1 and CDR2 from the germline V gene are LGHNA and YNFKEQ. This CDR3 is CASSQSGTSGGDEQFF. In DNA, the CDR3 is TGTGCCAGCAGCCAGTCCGGGACTAGCGGGGGGGATGAGCAGTTCTTC.

The V call is TRBV7-2, the J call TRBJ2-7; 9 nucleotides align to TRBD2. J lost 0 bases, V lost 8 bases, and 17 bases had no gene match. The length of the CDR3 is 18 residues. The germline CDR1 and CDR2 sequences are SGHTA and FQGNSA. CDR3 region: CASASETSGMTLSYEQYF. In DNA, the CDR3 is TGTGCCAGCGCGTCGGAGACTAGCGGAATGACTCTCTCCTACGAGCAGTACTTC.

The rearrangement joins TRBV20-1 to TRBJ1-6; weak D call: TRBD1 (5 bases). The CDR3 sequence is 12 residues long. The V end was cut by 7 bases, the J end by 10 bases, with 14 bases between. Germline CDR1 DFQATT, CDR2 SNEGSKA (reference sequence). The CDR3, as DNA: TGCAGTGTCAAGCCCGGGGGATCACCCCTCCACTTT. Its translation: CSVKPGGSPLHF.

V is TRBV7-2 and J is TRBJ2-4; D uncertain. Germline CDR1 SGHTA, CDR2 FQGNSA. Trimming removed 1 base at V and 13 bases at J, with 8 bases between. The CDR3 covers 11 residues. The CDR3 nucleotides read TGTGCCAGCAGCTTAGATCGACCCCAGTACTTC. Translated, it gives CASSLDRPQYF.

In its sample, this clonotype was seen a few times. One junction end does not reproduce the germline sequence, and a read error may be involved. The chain uses TRBV12-3 or TRBV12-4 and TRBJ2-5; TRBD1 or TRBD2 may be the D gene (5 bases each). This CDR3 comprises 15 residues. This CDR3 is CASSLARGQRETQYF. Here the CDR3 DNA reads TGTGCCAGCAGTCTAGCTAGGGGCCAGAGGGAGACCCAGTACTTC.

The J gene is TRBJ1-5, the V gene TRBV7-2; 8 bases align to TRBD1. With 4 bases clipped from V and 6 bases from J, the junction kept 5 bases outside the gene matches. Germline V lookup: CDR1 SGHTA, CDR2 FQGNSA. This CDR3 has 14 amino acids. Written as DNA, the CDR3 is TGTGCCAGCAGCTCTTGGACAGGGCCTCAGCCCCAGCATTTT. Translation: CASSSWTGPQPQHF.

This clonotype was detected only a few times. The chain combines TRBV6-2 or TRBV6-3 with TRBJ2-5; 9 bases fit TRBD1. The J call is doubtful: the DNA matches TRBJ2-7 better. This CDR3 region has 15 residues. Germline V CDR1 and CDR2: MNHEY, SVGEGT. CDR3 in amino acids: CASSYWGQGFNEQYF. As DNA, the CDR3 is TGTGCCAGCAGTTACTGGGGACAGGGTTTCAACGAGCAGTACTTC.

V usage is TRBV27 and J usage is TRBJ2-1, with 8 bases that match TRBD2. The CDR3 totals 16 residues. Trimming cost V 3 bases and J 7 bases; bases outside gene matches: 11. Germline V lookup: CDR1 MNHEY, CDR2 SMNVEV (reference sequence). The CDR3 reads CASSLNGGGIGNEQFF. The CDR3 nucleotides read TGTGCCAGCAGTTTGAATGGCGGGGGGATCGGGAATGAGCAGTTCTTC.

The V call is TRBV20-1, the J call TRBJ2-4; D unresolved. The V end lost 0 bases, the J end lost 4 bases, and 25 bases lay between the germline ends. Germline values: CDR1 DFQATT, CDR2 SNEGSKA (reference sequence). This CDR3 comprises 19 residues. The CDR3 here is CSARDYGVEGGSPKNIQYF. As DNA, the CDR3 is TGCAGTGCTAGAGATTATGGGGTGGAAGGTGGTTCGCCGAAAAACATTCAGTACTTC.

The chain employs TRBV14 and TRBJ1-5; D unresolved. Germline V CDR1 and CDR2: SGHDN, FVKESK. The V end was cut by 0 bases, the J end by 9 bases, with 18 bases between. The CDR3 consists of 16 residues. CDR3 sequence (DNA): TGTGCCAGCAGCCAAGAAGGCAGCACCGGTAATAGGCCCCAGCATTTT. It specifies CASSQEGSTGNRPQHF.

V usage is TRBV4-2 and J usage is TRBJ1-1; D gene unclear. There are 15 residues in the CDR3. CDR1 is LGHNA and CDR2 is YNFKEQ in the germline V gene. V lost 4 bases to trimming and J lost 1 base, with 13 bases between them. CDR3 in amino acids: CASSRSDGRNTEAFF. CDR3 nucleotide sequence: TGTGCCAGCAGCCGATCTGACGGCAGGAACACTGAAGCTTTCTTT.

The chain carries TRBV4-3 and TRBJ2-1; tentative D call: TRBD1 (5 bases). Germline CDR1 is LGHNA and CDR2 is YSLEER. Trimming stripped 3 bases from V and 4 bases from J, with 7 bases between. CDR3 size: 13 residues. The CDR3 loop is CASSHTGYNEQFF. For the CDR3, the DNA is TGCGCCAGCAGCCATACAGGTTACAATGAGCAGTTCTTC.

The V gene is TRBV6-5, the J gene TRBJ2-6; D is unclear. V lost 4 bases and J 7 bases, leaving 11 bases between the germline ends. CDR1 is MNHEY, CDR2 SVGAGI, per germline. CDR3 size: 14 residues. DNA of the CDR3: TGTGCCAGCAGTTCCCTGGACCGAGCCAACGTCCTGACTTTC. This translates into CASSSLDRANVLTF.